A selection of T cell receptor beta chains follows, all from one sample in a study of beta chain features in type 1 diabetes. Method: immunoSEQ multiplex PCR; TCRdb's copy keeps in-frame clones and lacks some. The repertoire consists of hundreds of thousands of clones, with 15% occurring once and the leading ten covering approximately 0.087%. Sequenced sample: naive CD4+ T cells from blood. The origin of the receptors is a man in his late teens or twenties in good health. CDR3s leave out the opening cysteine and the closing phenylalanine or tryptophan. Expanded clones get a size class; other rows say once, few or many, or leave the size out.

length,V,size,CDR3
13,TRBV7-2,few,ASSLGLAGVSEQF
13,TRBV11-3,-,ASSKGGLDTDTQY
13,TRBV5-4,-,ASSSVGGNTDTQY
12,TRBV7-9,few,ASSLIERDSPLH
14,TRBV7-9,-,ASSPSYRVGWTEAF
12,TRBV27,-,ASSLRTLSTEAF
13,TRBV19,few,ASSSSFLGKETQY
14,TRBV9,-,ASSVGMRQGLYEQY
13,TRBV5-1,-,ASSPHGGSNTEAF
13,TRBV18,few,ASSPQRKQQETQY
13,TRBV4-1,few,ASSQDAGISDTQY
10,TRBV28,few,ASSLLGATQY
13,TRBV25-1,-,ASSDRSWYDQPQH
11,TRBV15,few,ATSRAPDQPQH
11,TRBV2,few,ASSGDWNYGYT
10,TRBV7-2,few,ASSRAGDTQY
12,TRBV6-5,few,ASRREGVSTEAF
12,TRBV9,-,ASSHSPEDSEAF
13,TRBV9,few,ASSAQGEYNSPLH
13,TRBV4-1,-,ASSLRGGMNTEAF
13,TRBV2,few,ASNMVSGGATTQY
13,TRBV7-9,-,ASSRAEGGRQPQH
17,TRBV19,few,ASRPLGGLSMSSYNEQF
13,TRBV2,few,ASSAGGGRNSPLH
8,TRBV20-1,few,SASSYEQY
9,TRBV20-1,few,SATGASSQY
15,TRBV30,-,AWNGGRGTNSGNTIY
15,TRBV7-6,-,ASSPSLGQGPGNTIY
11,TRBV6-5,few,ARRSRGLETQY
11,TRBV4-3,few,ASSQGQDYEQY
12,TRBV7-2,-,ASRAPDRVNEQF
12,TRBV7-2,few,ASSPDRWEETQY
11,TRBV7-2,few,ASSEQGAYEQY
12,TRBV6-7,few,ASIGRTHTGELF
11,TRBV7-9,-,ASSPGRGEEQY
14,TRBV19,few,ASSAGTGNVYNEQF
17,TRBV7-8,-,ASSLHLGLAGGNTGELF